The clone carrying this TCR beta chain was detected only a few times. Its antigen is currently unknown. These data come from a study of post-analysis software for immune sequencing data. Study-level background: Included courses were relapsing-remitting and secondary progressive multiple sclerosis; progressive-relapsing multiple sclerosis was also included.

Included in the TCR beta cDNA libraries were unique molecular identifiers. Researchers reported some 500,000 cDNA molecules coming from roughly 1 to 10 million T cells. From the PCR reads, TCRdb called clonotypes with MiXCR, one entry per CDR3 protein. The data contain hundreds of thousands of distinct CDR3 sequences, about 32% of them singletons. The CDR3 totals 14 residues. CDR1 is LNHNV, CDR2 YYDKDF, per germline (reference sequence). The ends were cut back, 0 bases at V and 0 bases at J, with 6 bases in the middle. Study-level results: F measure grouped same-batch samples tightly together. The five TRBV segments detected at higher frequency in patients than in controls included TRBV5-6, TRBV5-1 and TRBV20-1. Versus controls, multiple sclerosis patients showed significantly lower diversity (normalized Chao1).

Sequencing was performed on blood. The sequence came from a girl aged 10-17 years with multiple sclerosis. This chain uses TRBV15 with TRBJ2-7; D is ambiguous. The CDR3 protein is CATSREVDSYEQYF. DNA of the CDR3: TGTGCCACCAGCAGAGAAGTGGACTCCTACGAGCAGTACTTC.